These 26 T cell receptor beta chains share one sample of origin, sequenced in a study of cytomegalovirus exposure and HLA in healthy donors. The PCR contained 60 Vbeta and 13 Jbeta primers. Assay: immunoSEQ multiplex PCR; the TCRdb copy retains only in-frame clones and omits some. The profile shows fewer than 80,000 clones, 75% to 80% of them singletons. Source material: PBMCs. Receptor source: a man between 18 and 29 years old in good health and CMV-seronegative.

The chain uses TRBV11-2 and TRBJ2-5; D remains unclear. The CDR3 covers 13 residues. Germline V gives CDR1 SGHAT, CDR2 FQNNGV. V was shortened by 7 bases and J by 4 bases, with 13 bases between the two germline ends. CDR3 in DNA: TGTGCCAGCACCACCGACTGGTCAGAGACCCAGTACTTC. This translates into CASTTDWSETQYF. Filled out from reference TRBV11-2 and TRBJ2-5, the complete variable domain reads EAGVAQSPRYKIIEKRQSVAFWCNPISGHATLYWYQQILGQGPKLLIQFQNNGVVDDSQLPKDRFSAERLKGVDSTLKIQPAKLEDSAVYLCASTTDWSETQYFGPGTRLLVL.

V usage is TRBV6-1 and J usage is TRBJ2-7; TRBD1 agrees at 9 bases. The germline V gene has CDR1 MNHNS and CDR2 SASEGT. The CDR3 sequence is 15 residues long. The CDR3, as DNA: TGTGCCAGCAGTCAGCAGGACAGGGGAACGGCAGTGGAAGGCGTC. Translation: CASSQQDRGTAVEGV.

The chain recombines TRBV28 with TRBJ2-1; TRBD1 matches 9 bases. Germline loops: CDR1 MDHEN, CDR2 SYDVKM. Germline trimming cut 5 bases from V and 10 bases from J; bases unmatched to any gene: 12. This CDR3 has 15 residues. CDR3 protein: CASSQFGTGKVEQFF. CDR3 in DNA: TGTGCCAGCAGTCAGTTTGGGACAGGGAAGGTAGAGCAGTTCTTC.

CDR3 region: CASSLIRGSDYGYTF. CDR3 sequence (DNA): TGCGCCAGCAGCTTAATCAGGGGCTCGGACTATGGCTACACCTTC. J is TRBJ1-2 and V is TRBV5-1; D is possibly TRBD1 (6 bases). CDR1 and CDR2 (germline): SGHRS, YFSETQ. The CDR3 is 15 amino acids. Trimming took 2 bases from V and 3 from J, leaving 14 bases between them.

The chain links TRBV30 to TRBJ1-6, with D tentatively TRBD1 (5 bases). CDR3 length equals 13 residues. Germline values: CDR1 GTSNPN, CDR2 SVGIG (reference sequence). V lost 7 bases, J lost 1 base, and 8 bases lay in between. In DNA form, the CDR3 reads TGTGCCTCGCAGGGATCCTATAATTCACCCCTCCACTTT. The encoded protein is CASQGSYNSPLHF.

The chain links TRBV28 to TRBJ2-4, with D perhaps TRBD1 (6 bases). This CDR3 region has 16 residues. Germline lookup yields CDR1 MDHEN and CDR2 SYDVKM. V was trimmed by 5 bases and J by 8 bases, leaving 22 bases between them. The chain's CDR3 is CASSLGTSTELDIQYF. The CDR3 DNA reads TGTGCCAGCAGTCTAGGGACATCCACTGAGCTAGACATTCAGTACTTC.

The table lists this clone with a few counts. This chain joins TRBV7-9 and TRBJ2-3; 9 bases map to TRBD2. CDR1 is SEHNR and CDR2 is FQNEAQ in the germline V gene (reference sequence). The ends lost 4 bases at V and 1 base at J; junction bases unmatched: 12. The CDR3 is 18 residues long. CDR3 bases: TGTGCCAGCAGCTCGAGAATAGCGGGGGTACTCGGCACAGATACGCAGTATTTT. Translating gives CASSSRIAGVLGTDTQYF.

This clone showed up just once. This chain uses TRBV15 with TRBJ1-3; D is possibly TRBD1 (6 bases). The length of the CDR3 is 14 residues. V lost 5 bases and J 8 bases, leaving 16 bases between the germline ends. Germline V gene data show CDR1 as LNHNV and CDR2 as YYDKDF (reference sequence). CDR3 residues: CATSRRGAGDTIYF. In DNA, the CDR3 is TGTGCCACCAGCCGAAGGGGGGCGGGGGACACCATATATTTT.

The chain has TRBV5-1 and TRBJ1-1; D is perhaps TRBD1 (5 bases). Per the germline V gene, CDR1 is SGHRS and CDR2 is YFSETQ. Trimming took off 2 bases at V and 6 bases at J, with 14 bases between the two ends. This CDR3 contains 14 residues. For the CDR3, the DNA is TGCGCCAGCAGCTTTGGGGGGGGATTGCCTGAAGCTTTCTTT. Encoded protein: CASSFGGGLPEAFF.

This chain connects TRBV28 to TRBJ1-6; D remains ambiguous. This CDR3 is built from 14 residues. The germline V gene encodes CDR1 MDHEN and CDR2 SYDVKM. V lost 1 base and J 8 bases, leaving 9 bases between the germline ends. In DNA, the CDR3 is TGTGCCAGCAGTTTATCCCAGGTTTATTCACCCCTCCACTTT. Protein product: CASSLSQVYSPLHF.

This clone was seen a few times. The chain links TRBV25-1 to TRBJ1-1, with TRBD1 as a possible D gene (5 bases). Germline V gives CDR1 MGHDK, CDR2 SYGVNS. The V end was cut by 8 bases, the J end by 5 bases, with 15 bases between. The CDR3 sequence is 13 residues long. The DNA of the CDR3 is TGTGCCAGCGGTTTGGGGGGAGAGACTGAAGCTTTCTTT. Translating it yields CASGLGGETEAFF.

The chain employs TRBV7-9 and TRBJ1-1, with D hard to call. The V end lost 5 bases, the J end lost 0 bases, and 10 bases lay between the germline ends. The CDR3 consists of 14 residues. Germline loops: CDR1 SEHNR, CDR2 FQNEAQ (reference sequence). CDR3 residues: CASSPGRMNTEAFF. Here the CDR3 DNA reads TGTGCCAGCAGCCCGGGTCGCATGAACACTGAAGCTTTCTTT.

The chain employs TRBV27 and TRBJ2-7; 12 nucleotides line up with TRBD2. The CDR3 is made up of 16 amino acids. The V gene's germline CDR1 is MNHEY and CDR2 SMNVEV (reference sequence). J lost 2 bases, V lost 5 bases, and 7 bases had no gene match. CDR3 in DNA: TGTGCCAGCAGTCTCACAGGACTAGCGGGGACCTACGAGCAGTACTTC. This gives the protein CASSLTGLAGTYEQYF.

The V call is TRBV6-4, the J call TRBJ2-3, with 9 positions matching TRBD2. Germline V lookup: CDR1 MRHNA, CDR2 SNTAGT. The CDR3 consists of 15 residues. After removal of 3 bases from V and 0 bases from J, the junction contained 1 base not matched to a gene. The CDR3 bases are TGTGCCAGCAGTGAACTAGCGGGTAGCACAGATACGCAGTATTTT. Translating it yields CASSELAGSTDTQYF.

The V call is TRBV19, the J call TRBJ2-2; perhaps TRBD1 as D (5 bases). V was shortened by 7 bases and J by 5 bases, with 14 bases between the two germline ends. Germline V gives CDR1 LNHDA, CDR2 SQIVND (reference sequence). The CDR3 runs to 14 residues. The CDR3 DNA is TGTGCCAGTAAGCAGGGCCCACCGACCGGGGAGCTGTTTTTT. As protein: CASKQGPPTGELFF.

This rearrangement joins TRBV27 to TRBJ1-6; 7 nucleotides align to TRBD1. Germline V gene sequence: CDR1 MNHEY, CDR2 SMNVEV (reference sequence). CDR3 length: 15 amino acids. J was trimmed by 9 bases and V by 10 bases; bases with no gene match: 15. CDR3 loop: CATREYRDSSSPLHF. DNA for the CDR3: TGTGCCACCAGAGAATACCGGGACAGTAGTTCACCCCTCCACTTT.

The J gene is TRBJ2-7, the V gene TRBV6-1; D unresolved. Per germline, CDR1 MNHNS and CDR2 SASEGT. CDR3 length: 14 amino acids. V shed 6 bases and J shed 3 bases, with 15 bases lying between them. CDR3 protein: CASRVAQFNYEQYF. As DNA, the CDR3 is TGTGCCAGCAGGGTTGCACAATTCAACTACGAGCAGTACTTC.

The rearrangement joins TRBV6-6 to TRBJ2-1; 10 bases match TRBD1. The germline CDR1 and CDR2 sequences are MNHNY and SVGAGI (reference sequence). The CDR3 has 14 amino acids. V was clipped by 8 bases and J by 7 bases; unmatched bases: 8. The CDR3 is CASATGGVGNEQFF. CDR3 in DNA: TGTGCCAGCGCGACAGGGGGCGTAGGGAATGAGCAGTTCTTC.

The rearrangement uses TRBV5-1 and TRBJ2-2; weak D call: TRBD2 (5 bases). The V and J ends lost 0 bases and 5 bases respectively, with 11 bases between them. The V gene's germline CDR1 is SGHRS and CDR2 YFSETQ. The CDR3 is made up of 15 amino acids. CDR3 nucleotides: TGCGCCAGCAGCTTGGCAGCGGTGGGGACCGGGGAGCTGTTTTTT. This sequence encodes CASSLAAVGTGELFF.

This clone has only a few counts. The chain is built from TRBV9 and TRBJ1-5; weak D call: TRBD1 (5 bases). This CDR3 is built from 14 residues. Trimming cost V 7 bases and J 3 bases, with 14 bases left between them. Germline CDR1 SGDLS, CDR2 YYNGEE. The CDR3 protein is CASSHGGDNQPQHF. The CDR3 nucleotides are TGTGCCAGCTCCCACGGGGGGGACAATCAGCCCCAGCATTTT.

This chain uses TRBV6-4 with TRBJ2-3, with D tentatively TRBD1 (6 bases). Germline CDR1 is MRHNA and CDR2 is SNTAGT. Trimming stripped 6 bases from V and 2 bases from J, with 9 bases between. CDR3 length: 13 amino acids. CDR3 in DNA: TGTGCCAGCAGCCAGGGGTCCACAGATACGCAGTATTTT. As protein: CASSQGSTDTQYF.

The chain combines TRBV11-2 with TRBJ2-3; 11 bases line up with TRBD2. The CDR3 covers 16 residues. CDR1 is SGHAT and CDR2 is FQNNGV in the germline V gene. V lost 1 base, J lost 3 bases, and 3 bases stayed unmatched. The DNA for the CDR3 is TGTGCCAGCAGCTTAGCCGGGACTAGCGGTACAGATACGCAGTATTTT. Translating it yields CASSLAGTSGTDTQYF. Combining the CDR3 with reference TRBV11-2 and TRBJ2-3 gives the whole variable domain EAGVAQSPRYKIIEKRQSVAFWCNPISGHATLYWYQQILGQGPKLLIQFQNNGVVDDSQLPKDRFSAERLKGVDSTLKIQPAKLEDSAVYLCASSLAGTSGTDTQYFGPGTRLTVL.

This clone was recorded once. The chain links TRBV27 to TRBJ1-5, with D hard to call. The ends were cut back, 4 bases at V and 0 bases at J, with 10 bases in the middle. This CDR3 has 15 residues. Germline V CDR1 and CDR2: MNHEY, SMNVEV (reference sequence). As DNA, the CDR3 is TGTGCCAGCAGTTCGAGGGCGGGTAGCAATCAGCCCCAGCATTTT. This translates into CASSSRAGSNQPQHF.

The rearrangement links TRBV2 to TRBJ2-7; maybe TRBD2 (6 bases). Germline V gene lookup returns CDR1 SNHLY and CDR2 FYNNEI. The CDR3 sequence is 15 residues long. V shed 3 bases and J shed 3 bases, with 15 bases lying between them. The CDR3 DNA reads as TGTGCCAGCAGTGAGGGAGGATCGAATATCTACGAGCAGTACTTC. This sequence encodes CASSEGGSNIYEQYF.

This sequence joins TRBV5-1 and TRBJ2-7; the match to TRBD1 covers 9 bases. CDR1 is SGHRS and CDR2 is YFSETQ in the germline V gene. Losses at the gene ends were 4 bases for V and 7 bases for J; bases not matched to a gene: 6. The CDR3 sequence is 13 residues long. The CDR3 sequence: CASSRGQGGEQYF. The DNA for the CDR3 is TGCGCCAGCAGCAGGGGACAGGGCGGGGAGCAGTACTTC.

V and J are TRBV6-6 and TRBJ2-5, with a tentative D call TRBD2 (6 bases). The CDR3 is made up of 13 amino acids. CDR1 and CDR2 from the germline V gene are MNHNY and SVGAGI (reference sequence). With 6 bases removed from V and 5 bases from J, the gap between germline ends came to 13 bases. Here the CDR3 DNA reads TGTGCCAGCAGCAGACTAGACGCTGAGACCCAGTACTTC. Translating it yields CASSRLDAETQYF.